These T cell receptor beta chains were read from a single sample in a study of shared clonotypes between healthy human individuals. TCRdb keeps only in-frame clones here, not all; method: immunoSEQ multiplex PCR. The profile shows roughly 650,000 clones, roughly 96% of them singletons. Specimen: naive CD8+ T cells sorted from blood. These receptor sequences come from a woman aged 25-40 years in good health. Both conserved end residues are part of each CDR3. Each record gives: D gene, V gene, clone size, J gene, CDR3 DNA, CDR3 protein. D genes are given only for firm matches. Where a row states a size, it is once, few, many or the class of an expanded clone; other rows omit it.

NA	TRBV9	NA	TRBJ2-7	TGTGCCAGCAGCGCCAACGACGGCGGAGATTTTTACGAGCAGTACTTC	CASSANDGGDFYEQYF
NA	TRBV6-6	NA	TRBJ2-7	TGTGCCAGCAGTTACGCCGGGCCAACCTACGAGCAGTACTTC	CASSYAGPTYEQYF
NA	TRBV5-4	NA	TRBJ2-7	TGTGCCAGCAGCGAAAAACCGGGACGGACACCCTACGAGCAGTACTTC	CASSEKPGRTPYEQYF
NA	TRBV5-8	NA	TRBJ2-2	TGTGCCAGCAGCTTGGTTCAGGGTCACGGGGAGCTGTTTTTT	CASSLVQGHGELFF
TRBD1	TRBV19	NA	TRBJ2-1	TGTGCCACCTCTAAATCGGGGACAGGGAATGAGCAGTTCTTC	CATSKSGTGNEQFF
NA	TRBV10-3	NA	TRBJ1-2	TGTGCCATCAGTGAGTCGACCTCCTTTGGCTACACCTTC	CAISESTSFGYTF
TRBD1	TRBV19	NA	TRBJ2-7	TGTGCCAGTAGCCCCCGGCAGGGGGCATACGAGCAGTACTTC	CASSPRQGAYEQYF
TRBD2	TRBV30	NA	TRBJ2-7	TGTGCCTGGAGTGTCGGGAGGGGCTACGAGCAGTACTTC	CAWSVGRGYEQYF
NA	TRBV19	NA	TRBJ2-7	TGTGCCAGTAGAGATCGGGAGAGCTCCTACGAGCAGTACTTC	CASRDRESSYEQYF
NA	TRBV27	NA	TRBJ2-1	TGTGCCAGCAGTTCGCAATTCTTTGGAGATGAGCAGTTCTTC	CASSSQFFGDEQFF
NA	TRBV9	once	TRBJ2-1	TGTGCCAGCAGCGTAGACCCCGACTACAATGAGCAGTTCTTC	CASSVDPDYNEQFF
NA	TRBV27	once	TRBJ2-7	TGTGCCAGCAGAGGGCCCAATTACGAGCAGTACTTC	CASRGPNYEQYF
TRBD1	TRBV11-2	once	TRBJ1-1	TGTGCCAGCAGCTTAGGCTCCCGGGACAGACTATTGAACACTGAAGCTTTCTTT	CASSLGSRDRLLNTEAFF
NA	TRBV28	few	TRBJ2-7	TGTGCCAGCAGAATGAGGACTTCCCATTCCTCCTACGAGCAGTACTTC	CASRMRTSHSSYEQYF
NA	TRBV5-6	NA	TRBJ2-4	TGTGCCAGCAGCTTGGTACAGGCGGCCAAAAACATTCAGTACTTC	CASSLVQAAKNIQYF
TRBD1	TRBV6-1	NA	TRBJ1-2	TGTGCCAGCAGTGCGCCCCAGGACAGGGGTTACGGCTACACCTTC	CASSAPQDRGYGYTF
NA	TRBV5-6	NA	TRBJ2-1	TGTGCCAGCAGCGGAGTCGATGAGCAGTTCTTC	CASSGVDEQFF
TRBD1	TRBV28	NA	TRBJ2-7	TGTGCCAGCAGTTTGGCCCCGGGACAGGGAGGTTTTTGGGGCTACGAGCAGTACTTC	CASSLAPGQGGFWGYEQYF
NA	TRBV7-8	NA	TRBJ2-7	TGTGCCAGCAGACAAGGGACGGGGACCTACGAGCAGTACTTC	CASRQGTGTYEQYF
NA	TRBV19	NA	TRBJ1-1	TGTGCCAGTAGGACACCGAACACTGAAGCTTTCTTT	CASRTPNTEAFF
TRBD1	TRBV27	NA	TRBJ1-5	TGTGCCAGCAGAGGACAGGGGACCCCTCAGCCCCAGCATTTT	CASRGQGTPQPQHF
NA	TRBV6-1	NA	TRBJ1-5	TGTGCCAGCAGTGAATGGAGATCGCGGGCCCTGGATCAGCCCCAGCATTTT	CASSEWRSRALDQPQHF
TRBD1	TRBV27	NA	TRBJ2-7	TGTGCCAGCAGTTTCACAGGGGCCCCCATCACCTACGAGCAGTACTTC	CASSFTGAPITYEQYF
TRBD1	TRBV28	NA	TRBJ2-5	TGTGCCAGCACTACAGGGGTAAAGGAGACCCAGTACTTC	CASTTGVKETQYF
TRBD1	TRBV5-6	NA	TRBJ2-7	TGTGCCAGCAGCTCGGACAGGTCCCCTCCCGAGCAGTACTTC	CASSSDRSPPEQYF
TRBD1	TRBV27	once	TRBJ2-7	TGTGCCAGCAGTCTCCGGACAGGGGAATACGAGCAGTACTTC	CASSLRTGEYEQYF
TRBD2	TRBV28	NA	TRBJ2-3	TGTGCCAGCAGGCTAGCGGGAGTGGCAGATACGCAGTATTTT	CASRLAGVADTQYF
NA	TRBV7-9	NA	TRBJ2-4	TGTGCCAGCAGCTCTGACCCCGGGAACATTCAGTACTTC	CASSSDPGNIQYF
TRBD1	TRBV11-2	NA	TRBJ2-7	TGTGCCAGCAGCTATGGGACAGGGGCAAGGGACGAGCAGTACTTC	CASSYGTGARDEQYF
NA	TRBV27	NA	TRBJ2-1	TGTGCCAGCAGTTTGATGGGCAGAAGCTCCTACAATGAGCAGTTCTTC	CASSLMGRSSYNEQFF
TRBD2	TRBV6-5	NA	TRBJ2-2	TGTGCCAGCAGTTACTTTAGCGGGAGGACCGGGGAGCTGTTTTTT	CASSYFSGRTGELFF
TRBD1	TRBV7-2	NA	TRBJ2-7	TGTGCCAGCAGCTTAGGGATCTGGGGACAGGGGGACCACGAGCAGTACTTC	CASSLGIWGQGDHEQYF
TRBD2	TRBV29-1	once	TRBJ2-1	TGCAGCGTTGAAGTTGAGGGACTAGTTGGCAATGAGCAGTTCTTC	CSVEVEGLVGNEQFF
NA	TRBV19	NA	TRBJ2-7	TGTGCCAGTACCGCGGGTACCGAGCAGTACTTC	CASTAGTEQYF
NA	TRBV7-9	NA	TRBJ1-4	TGTGCCAGCAGCTCCTACAGGGAAGGCTCCGAAAAACTGTTTTTT	CASSSYREGSEKLFF
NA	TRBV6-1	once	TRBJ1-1	TGTGCCAGCAGTGAGGGGGGAAGTCTGGCTTTCTTT	CASSEGGSLAFF
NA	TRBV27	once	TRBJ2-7	TGTGCCAGCAGTAACGGAGTGGACCAACCCCATGCGCACTACGAGCAGTACTTC	CASSNGVDQPHAHYEQYF
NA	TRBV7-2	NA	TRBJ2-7	TGTGCCAGCAGCTCCACAGGGGGGGGTTACTACGAGCAGTACTTC	CASSSTGGGYYEQYF
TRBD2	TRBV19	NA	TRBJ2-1	TGTGCCAGTAGTATAGCTCTAGCGGGAGTGGGGAACAATGAGCAGTTCTTC	CASSIALAGVGNNEQFF
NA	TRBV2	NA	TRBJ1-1	TGTGCCAGCAGCATCGCTTCGCGTAGTGAAGCTTTCTTT	CASSIASRSEAFF
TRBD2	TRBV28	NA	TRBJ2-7	TGTGCCAGTACTAGCGGTAACTCCTACGAGCAGTACTTC	CASTSGNSYEQYF
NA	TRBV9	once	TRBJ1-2	TGTGCCAGCAGCCTGTGGGGGGAGGACTATGGCTACACCTTC	CASSLWGEDYGYTF
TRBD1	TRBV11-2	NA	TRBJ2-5	TGTGCCAGCAGCCCGGGGACAGATAGCCAAGAGACCCAGTACTTC	CASSPGTDSQETQYF
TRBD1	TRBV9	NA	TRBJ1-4	TGTGCCAGCAGCGGGACAGGGAGTAATGAAAAACTGTTTTTT	CASSGTGSNEKLFF
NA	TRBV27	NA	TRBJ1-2	TGTGCCAGCAGTTTTGGGCCGCGAGAGGGGTATGGCTACACCTTC	CASSFGPREGYGYTF
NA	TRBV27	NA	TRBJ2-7	TGTGCCAGCGGCGACAGCATCCACGAGCAGTACTTC	CASGDSIHEQYF
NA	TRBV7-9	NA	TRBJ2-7	TGTGCCAGCAGCCGCCCCAACTACGAGCAGTGCTTC	CASSRPNYEQCF
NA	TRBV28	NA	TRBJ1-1	TGTGCCAGCAGTCCGGCCACTGAAGCTTTCTTT	CASSPATEAFF